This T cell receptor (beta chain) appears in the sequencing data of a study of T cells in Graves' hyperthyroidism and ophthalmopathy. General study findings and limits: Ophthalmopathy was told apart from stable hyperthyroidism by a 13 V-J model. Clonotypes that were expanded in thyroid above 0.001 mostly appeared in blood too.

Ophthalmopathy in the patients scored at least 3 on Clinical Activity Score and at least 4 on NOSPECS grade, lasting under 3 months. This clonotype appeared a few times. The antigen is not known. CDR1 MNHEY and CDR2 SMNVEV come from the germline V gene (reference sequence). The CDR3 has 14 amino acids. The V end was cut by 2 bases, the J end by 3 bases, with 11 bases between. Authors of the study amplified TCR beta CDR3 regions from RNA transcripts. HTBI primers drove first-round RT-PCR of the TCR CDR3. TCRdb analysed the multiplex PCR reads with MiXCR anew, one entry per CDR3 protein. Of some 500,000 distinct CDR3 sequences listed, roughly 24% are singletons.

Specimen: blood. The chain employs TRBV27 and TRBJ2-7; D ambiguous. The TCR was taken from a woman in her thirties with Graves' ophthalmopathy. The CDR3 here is CASSLIGLRYEQYF. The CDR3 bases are TGTGCCAGCAGTTTAATTGGCCTCCGCTACGAGCAGTACTTC.